This TCR beta chain was sequenced in a study of CD8 T cells in Susac syndrome. After extraction with the RNeasy kit, roughly 0.45 to 1 ug of the RNA was reverse transcribed using random hexamers. The immunoSEQ assay covered 54 Vbeta and 13 Jbeta segments for CDR3. TCRdb reprocessed the immunoSEQ multiplex PCR reads via MiXCR and lists one record per CDR3 protein. The sample records 400,000 to 550,000 distinct CDR3 sequences, approximately 85% being singletons. Sequencing targeted TCR beta in T cells from blood (CD8+ and CD4+). This CDR3 is built from 14 residues. Trimming removed 3 bases at V and 4 bases at J, with 12 bases between. The V gene's germline CDR1 is MNHEY and CDR2 SMNVEV (reference sequence).

J is TRBJ1-1 and V is TRBV27; D gene ambiguous. The sequencing input was CD8+ T cells from PBMCs. This TCR derives from a human donor with multiple sclerosis. For the CDR3, the DNA is TGTGCCAGCAGTTTTCTGAGTTCCGGCACTGAAGCTTTCTTT. Amino acids: CASSFLSSGTEAFF.